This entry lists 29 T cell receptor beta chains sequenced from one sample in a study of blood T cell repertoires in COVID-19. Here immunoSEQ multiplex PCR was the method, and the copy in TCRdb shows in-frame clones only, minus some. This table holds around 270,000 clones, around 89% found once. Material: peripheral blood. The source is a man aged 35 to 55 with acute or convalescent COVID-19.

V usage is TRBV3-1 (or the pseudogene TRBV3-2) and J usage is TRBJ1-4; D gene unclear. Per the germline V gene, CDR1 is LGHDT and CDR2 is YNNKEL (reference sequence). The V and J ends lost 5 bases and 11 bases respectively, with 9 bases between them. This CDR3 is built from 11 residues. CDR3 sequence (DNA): TGTGCCAGCAGCTTAGAGGGTAAACTGTTTTTT. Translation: CASSLEGKLFF.

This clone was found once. The CDR3 reads CASSEMGQDVSGYTF. The CDR3, as DNA: TGTGCCAGCAGTGAGATGGGACAGGATGTCTCGGGCTACACCTTC. The V call is TRBV2, the J call TRBJ1-2, with 8 bases that match TRBD1. The CDR3 has 15 amino acids. Germline V gene sequence: CDR1 SNHLY, CDR2 FYNNEI. With V trimmed by 3 bases and J by 8 bases, 11 bases remained unmatched.

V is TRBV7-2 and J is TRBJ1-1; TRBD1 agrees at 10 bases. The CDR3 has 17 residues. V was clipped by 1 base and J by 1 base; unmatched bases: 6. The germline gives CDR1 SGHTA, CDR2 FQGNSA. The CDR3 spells CASSLGGDRGWNTEAFF. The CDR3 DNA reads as TGTGCCAGCAGCTTAGGGGGGGACAGGGGCTGGAACACTGAAGCTTTCTTT.

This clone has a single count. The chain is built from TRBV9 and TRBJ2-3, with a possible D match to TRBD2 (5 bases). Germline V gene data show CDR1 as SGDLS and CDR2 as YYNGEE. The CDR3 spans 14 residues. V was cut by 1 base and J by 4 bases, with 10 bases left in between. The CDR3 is CASSVLSSSDTQYF. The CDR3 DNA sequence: TGTGCCAGCAGCGTACTGTCTAGCTCAGATACGCAGTATTTT.

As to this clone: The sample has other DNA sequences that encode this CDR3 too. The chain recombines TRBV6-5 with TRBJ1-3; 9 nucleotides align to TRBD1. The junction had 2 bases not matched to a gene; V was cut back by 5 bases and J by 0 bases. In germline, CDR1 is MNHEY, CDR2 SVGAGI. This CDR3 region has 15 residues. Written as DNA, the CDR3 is TGTGCCAGCAGTCGGACAGGGGACTCTGGAAACACCATATATTTT. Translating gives CASSRTGDSGNTIYF.

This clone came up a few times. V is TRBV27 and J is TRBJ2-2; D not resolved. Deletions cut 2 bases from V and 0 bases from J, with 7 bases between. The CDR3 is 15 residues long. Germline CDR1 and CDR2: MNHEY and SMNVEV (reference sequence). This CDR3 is CASSLARTNTGELFF. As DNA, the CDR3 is TGTGCCAGCAGTTTAGCCAGGACGAACACCGGGGAGCTGTTTTTT.

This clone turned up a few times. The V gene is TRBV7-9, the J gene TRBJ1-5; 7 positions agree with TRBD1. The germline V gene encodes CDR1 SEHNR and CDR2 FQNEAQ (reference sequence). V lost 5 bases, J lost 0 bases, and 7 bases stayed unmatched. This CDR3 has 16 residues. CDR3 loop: CASSVGTATSNQPQHF. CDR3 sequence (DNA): TGTGCCAGCAGCGTTGGGACAGCGACTAGCAATCAGCCCCAGCATTTT.

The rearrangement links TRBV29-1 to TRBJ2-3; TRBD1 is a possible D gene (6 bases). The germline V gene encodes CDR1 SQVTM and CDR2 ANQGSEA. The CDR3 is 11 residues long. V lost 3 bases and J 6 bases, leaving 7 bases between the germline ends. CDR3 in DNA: TGCAGCGTTGATAGGGGGGATACGCAGTATTTT. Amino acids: CSVDRGDTQYF.

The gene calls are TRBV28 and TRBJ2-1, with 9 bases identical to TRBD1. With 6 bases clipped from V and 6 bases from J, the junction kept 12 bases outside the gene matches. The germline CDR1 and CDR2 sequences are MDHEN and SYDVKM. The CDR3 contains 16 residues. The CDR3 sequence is CASSKLTGGFINEQFF. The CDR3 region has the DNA TGTGCCAGCAGCAAACTGACAGGGGGATTTATCAATGAGCAGTTCTTC.

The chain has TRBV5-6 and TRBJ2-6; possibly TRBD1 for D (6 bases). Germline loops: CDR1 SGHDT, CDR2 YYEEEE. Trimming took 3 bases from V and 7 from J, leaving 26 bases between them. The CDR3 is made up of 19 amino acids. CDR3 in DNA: TGTGCCAGCAGCTCGGATAAGGGGGTTCCCCACTCGAGTGCCAACGTCCTGACTTTC. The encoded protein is CASSSDKGVPHSSANVLTF.

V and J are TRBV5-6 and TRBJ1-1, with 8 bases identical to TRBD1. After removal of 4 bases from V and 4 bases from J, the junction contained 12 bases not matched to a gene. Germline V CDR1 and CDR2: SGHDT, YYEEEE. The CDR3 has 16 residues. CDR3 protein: CASSTRTGQRGTEAFF. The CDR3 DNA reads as TGTGCCAGCAGCACCCGGACAGGGCAAAGGGGCACTGAAGCTTTCTTT.

CDR3 in amino acids: CAWSVVLASYNEQFF. CDR3 nucleotides: TGTGCCTGGAGTGTTGTACTAGCGTCCTACAATGAGCAGTTCTTC. V usage is TRBV30 and J usage is TRBJ2-1; 7 bases are a match to TRBD2. V lost 0 bases, J lost 1 base, and 3 bases stayed unmatched. Germline CDR1 reads GTSNPN; CDR2 reads SVGIG (reference sequence). The CDR3 covers 15 residues.

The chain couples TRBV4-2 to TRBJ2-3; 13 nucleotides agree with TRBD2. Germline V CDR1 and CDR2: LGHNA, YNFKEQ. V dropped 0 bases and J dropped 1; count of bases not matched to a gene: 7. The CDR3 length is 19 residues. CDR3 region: CASSQDERLAGGRTDTQYF. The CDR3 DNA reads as TGTGCCAGCAGCCAAGATGAGAGACTAGCGGGGGGTCGCACAGATACGCAGTATTTT.

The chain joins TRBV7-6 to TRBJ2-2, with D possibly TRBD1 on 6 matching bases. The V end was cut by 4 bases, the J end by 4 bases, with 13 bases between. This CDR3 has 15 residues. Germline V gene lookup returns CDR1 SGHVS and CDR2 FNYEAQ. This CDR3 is CASSSSWGLTGELFF. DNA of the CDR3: TGTGCCAGCAGCTCCTCTTGGGGGCTCACCGGGGAGCTGTTTTTT.

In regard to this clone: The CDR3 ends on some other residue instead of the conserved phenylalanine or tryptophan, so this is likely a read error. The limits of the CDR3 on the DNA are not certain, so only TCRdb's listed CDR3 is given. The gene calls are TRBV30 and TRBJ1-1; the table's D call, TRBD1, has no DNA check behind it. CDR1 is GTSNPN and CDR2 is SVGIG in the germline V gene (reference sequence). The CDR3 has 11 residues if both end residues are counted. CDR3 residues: CAWSENTQGRL.

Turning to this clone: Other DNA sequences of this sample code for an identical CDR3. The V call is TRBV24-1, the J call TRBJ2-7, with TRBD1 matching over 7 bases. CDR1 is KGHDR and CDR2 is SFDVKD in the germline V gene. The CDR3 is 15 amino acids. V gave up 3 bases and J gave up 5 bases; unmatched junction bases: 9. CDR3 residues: CATSDTRTGRDEQYF. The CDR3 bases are TGTGCCACCAGTGATACCAGGACAGGCAGGGACGAGCAGTACTTC.

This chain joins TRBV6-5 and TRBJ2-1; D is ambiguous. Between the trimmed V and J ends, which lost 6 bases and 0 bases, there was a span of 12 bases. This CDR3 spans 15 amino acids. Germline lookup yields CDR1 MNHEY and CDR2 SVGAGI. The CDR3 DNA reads TGTGCCAGCAGCTCTTTGACACACTCCTACAATGAGCAGTTCTTC. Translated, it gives CASSSLTHSYNEQFF.

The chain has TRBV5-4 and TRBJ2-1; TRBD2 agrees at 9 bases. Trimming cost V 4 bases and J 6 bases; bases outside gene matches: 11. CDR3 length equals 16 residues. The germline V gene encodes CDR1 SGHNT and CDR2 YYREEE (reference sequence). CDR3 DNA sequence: TGTGCCAGCAGCCTCCTTCTAGCGGGGCCCACCAATGAGCAGTTCTTC. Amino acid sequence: CASSLLLAGPTNEQFF.

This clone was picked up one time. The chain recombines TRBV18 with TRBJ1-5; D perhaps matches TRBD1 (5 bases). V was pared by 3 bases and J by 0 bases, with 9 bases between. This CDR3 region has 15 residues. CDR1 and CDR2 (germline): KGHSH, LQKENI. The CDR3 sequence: CASSPQGYSNQPQHF. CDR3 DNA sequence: TGTGCCAGCTCACCTCAGGGTTATAGCAATCAGCCCCAGCATTTT. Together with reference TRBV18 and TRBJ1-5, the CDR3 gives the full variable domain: NAGVMQNPRHLVRRRGQEARLRCSPMKGHSHVYWYRQLPEEGLKFMVYLQKENIIDESGMPKERFSAEFPKEGPSILRIQQVVRGDSAAYFCASSPQGYSNQPQHFGDGTRLSIL.

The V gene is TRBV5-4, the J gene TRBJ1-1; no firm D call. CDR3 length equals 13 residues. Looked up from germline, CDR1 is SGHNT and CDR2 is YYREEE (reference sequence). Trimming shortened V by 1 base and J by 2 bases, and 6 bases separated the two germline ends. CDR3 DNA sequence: TGTGCCAGCAGCTTGACAGTCAACACTGAAGCTTTCTTT. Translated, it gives CASSLTVNTEAFF.

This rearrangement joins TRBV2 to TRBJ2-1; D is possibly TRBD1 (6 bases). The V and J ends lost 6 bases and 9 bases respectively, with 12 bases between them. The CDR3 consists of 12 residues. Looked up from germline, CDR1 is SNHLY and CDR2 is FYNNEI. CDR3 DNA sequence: TGTGCCAGCAGGACACAGGGTGGTGAGCAGTTCTTC. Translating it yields CASRTQGGEQFF.

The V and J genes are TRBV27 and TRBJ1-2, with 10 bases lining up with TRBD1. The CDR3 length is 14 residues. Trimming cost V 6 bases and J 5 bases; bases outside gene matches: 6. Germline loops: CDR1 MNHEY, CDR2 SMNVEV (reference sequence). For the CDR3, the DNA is TGTGCCAGCAGACTGGGGACAGGGGTTTATGGCTACACCTTC. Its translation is CASRLGTGVYGYTF.

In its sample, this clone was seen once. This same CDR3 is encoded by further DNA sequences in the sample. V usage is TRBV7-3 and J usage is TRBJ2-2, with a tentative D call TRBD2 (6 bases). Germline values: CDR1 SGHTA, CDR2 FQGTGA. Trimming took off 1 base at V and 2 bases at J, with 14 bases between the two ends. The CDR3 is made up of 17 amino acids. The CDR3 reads CASSLNRAGPNTGELFF. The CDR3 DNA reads TGTGCCAGCAGCTTAAATCGGGCGGGACCCAACACCGGGGAGCTGTTTTTT.

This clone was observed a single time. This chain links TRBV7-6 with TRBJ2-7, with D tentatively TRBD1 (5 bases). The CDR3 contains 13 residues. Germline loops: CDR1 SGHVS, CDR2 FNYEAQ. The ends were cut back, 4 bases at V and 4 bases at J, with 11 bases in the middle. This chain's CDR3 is CASSSRRGYEQYF. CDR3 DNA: TGTGCCAGCAGCTCCAGAAGGGGATACGAGCAGTACTTC.

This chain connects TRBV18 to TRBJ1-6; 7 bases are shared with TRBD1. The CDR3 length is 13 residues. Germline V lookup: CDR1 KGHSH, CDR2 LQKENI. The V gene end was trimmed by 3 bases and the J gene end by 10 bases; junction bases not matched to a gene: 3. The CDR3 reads CASSPGTVSPLHF. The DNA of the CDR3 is TGTGCCAGCTCACCCGGGACAGTCTCACCCCTCCACTTT.

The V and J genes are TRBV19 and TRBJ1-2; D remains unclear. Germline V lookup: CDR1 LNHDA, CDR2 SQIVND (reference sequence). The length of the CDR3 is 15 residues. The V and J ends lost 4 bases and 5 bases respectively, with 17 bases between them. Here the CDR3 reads CASSTLPGPFYGYTF. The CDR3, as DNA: TGTGCCAGTAGTACCTTGCCTGGCCCCTTTTATGGCTACACCTTC.

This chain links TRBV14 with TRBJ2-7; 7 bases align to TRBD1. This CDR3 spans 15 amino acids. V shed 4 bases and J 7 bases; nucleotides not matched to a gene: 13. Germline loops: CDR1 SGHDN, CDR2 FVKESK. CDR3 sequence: CASSRTTGVVREQYF. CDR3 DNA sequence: TGTGCCAGCAGCCGCACAACAGGGGTGGTGCGTGAGCAGTACTTC.

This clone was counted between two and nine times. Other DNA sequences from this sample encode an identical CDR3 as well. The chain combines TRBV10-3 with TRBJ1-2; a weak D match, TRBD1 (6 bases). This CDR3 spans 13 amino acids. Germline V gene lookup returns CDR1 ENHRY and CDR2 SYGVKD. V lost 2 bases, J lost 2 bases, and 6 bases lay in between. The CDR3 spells CAISETGNYGYTF. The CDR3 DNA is TGTGCCATCAGTGAGACAGGGAACTATGGCTACACCTTC.

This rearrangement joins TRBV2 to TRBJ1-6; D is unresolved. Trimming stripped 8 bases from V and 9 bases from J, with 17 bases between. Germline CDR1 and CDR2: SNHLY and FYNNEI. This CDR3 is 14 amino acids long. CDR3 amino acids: CASHVGGSASPLHF. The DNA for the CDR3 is TGTGCCAGCCATGTAGGAGGTTCGGCTTCACCCCTCCACTTT.